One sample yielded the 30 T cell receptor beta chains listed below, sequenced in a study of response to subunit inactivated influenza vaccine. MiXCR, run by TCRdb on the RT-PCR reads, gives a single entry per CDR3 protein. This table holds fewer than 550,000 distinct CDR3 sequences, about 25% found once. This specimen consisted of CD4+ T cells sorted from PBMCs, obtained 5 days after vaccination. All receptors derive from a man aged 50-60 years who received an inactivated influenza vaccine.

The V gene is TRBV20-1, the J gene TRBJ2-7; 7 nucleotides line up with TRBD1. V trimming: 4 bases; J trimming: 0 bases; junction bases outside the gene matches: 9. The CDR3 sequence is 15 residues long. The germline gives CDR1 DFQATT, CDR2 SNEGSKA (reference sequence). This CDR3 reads CSATNRDRASYEQYF. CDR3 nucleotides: TGCAGTGCTACCAACCGGGACAGAGCCTCCTACGAGCAGTACTTC.

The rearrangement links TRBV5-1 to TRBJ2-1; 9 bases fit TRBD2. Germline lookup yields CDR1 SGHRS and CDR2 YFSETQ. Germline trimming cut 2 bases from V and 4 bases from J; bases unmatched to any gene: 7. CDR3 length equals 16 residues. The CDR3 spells CASSFAGGPVYNEQFF. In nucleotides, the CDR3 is TGCGCCAGCAGCTTCGCGGGAGGGCCCGTATACAATGAGCAGTTCTTC. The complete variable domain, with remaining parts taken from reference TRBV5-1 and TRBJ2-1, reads KAGVTQTPRYLIKTRGQQVTLSCSPISGHRSVSWYQQTPGQGLQFLFEYFSETQRNKGNFPGRFSGRQFSNSRSEMNVSTLELGDSALYLCASSFAGGPVYNEQFFGPGTRLTVL.

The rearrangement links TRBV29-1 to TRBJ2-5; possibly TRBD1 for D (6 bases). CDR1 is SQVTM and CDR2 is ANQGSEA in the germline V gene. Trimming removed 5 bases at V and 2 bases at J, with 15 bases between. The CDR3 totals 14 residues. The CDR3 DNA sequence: TGCAGCGTTAGGGGGTCAGGCGCTCAAGAGACCCAGTACTTC. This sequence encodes CSVRGSGAQETQYF.

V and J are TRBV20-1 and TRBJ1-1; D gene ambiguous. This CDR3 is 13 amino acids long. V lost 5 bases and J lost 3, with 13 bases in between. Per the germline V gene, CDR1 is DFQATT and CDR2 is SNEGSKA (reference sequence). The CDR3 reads CSAVSGWYTEAFF. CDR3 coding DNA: TGCAGTGCTGTTTCGGGGTGGTACACTGAAGCTTTCTTT.

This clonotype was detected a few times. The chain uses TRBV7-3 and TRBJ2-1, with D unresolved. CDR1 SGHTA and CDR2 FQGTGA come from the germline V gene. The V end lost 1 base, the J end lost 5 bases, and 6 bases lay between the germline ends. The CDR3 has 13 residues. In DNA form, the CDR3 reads TGTGCCAGCAGCTTAAGTGCTAACAATGAGCAGTTCTTC. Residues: CASSLSANNEQFF.

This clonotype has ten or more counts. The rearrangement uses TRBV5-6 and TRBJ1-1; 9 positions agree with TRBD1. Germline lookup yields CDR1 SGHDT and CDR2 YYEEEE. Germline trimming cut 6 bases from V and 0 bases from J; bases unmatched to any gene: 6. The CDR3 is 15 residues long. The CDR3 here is CASTRGQGLNTEAFF. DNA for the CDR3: TGTGCCAGCACCCGGGGACAGGGCCTGAACACTGAAGCTTTCTTT.

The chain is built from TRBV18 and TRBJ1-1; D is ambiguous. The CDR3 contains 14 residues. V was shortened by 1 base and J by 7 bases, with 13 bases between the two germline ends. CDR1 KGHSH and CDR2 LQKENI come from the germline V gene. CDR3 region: CASSPREGSVEAFF. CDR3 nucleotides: TGTGCCAGCTCACCACGGGAGGGTTCCGTTGAAGCTTTCTTT.

In nucleotides, the CDR3 is TGCGCCAGCAGTGAGTCGGGGGACAGCAATGAGCAGTTCTTC. The encoded protein is CASSESGDSNEQFF. The gene calls are TRBV10-1 and TRBJ2-1, with 7 bases aligning to TRBD1. J was trimmed by 6 bases and V by 0 bases; bases with no gene match: 2. CDR1 is WNHNN and CDR2 is SYGVQD in the germline V gene (reference sequence). This CDR3 comprises 14 residues.

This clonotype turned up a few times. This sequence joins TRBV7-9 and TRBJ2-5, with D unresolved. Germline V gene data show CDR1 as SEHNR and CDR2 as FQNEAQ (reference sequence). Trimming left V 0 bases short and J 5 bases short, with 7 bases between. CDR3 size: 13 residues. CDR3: CASSLALGETQYF. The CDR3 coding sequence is TGTGCCAGCAGCTTAGCGCTGGGGGAGACCCAGTACTTC.

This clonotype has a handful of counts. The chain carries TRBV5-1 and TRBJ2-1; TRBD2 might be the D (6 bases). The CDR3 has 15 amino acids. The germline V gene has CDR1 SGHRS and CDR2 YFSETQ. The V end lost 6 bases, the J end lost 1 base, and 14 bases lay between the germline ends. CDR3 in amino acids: CASNGGLPSYNEQFF. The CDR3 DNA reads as TGCGCCAGCAACGGGGGACTCCCATCCTACAATGAGCAGTTCTTC.

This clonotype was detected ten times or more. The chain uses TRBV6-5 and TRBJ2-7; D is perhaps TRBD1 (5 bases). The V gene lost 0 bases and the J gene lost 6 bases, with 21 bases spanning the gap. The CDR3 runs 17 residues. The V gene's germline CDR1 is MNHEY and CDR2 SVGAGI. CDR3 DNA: TGTGCCAGCAGTTACTCGAGTATTTGGCAGGGAACAAGCGAGCAGTACTTC. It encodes CASSYSSIWQGTSEQYF.

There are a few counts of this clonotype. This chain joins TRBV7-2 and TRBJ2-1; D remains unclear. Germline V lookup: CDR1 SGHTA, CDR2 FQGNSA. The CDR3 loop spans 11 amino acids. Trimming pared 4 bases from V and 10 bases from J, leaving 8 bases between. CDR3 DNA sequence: TGTGCCAGCAGCTATAGAGGCGAGCAGTTCTTC. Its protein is CASSYRGEQFF.

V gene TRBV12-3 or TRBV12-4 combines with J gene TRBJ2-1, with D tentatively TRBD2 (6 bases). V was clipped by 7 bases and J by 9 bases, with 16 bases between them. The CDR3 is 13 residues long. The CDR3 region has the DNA TGTGCCAGCAAACCAAGGGAGGCAAGTGAGCAGTTCTTC. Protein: CASKPREASEQFF.

CDR3 nucleotides: TGCAGTGCTAGAGATCAAGGAGGGATGGGTATGAACACTGAAGCTTTCTTT. It specifies CSARDQGGMGMNTEAFF. The chain has TRBV20-1 and TRBJ1-1; no reliable D call. CDR1 and CDR2 from the germline V gene are DFQATT and SNEGSKA (reference sequence). Trimming took 0 bases from V and 0 from J, leaving 17 bases between them. The CDR3 totals 17 residues.

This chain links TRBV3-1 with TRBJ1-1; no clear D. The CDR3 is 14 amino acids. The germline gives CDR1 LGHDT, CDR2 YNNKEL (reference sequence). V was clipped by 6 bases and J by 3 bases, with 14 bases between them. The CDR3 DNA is TGTGCCAGCAGGTCGAATAACTCCCACACTGAAGCTTTCTTT. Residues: CASRSNNSHTEAFF.

The DNA for the CDR3 is TGCAGTGCTTCGTCCCTGAAAAGCTCCTACGAGCAGTACTTC. It translates to CSASSLKSSYEQYF. The rearrangement joins TRBV20-1 to TRBJ2-7; D uncertain. Germline V gives CDR1 DFQATT, CDR2 SNEGSKA (reference sequence). V gave up 5 bases and J gave up 0 bases, with 14 bases separating them. The CDR3 has 14 residues.

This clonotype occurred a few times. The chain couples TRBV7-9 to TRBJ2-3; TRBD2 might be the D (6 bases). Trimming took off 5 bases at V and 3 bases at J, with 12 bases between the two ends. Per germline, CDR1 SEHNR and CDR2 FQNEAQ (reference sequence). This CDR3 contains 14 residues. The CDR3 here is CASSLTGETDTQYF. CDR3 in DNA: TGTGCCAGCAGCCTGACGGGGGAGACAGATACGCAGTATTTT.

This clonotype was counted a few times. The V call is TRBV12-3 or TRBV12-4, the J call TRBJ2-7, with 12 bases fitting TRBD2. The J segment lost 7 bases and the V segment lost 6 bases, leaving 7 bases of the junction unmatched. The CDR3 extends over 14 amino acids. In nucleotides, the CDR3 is TGTGCCAGCAGGGGGACTAGCGGGTCCGGGGAGCAGTACTTC. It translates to CASRGTSGSGEQYF.

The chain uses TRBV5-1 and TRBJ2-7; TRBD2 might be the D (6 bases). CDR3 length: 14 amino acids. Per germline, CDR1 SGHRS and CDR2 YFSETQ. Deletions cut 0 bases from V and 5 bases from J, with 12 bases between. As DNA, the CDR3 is TGCGCCAGCAGCTTGGAACGGGGGTGGGACGAGCAGTACTTC. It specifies CASSLERGWDEQYF.

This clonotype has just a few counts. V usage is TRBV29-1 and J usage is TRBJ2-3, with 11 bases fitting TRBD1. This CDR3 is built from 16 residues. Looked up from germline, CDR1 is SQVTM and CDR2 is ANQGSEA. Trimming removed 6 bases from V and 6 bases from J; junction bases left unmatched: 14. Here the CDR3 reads CSVATSGTGGLDTQYF. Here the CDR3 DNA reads TGCAGCGTCGCCACGTCCGGGACAGGGGGATTGGATACGCAGTATTTT.

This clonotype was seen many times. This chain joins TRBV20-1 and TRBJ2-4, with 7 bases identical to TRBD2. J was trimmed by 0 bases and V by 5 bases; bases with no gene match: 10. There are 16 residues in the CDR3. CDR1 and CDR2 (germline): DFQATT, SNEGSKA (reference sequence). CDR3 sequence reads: CSASKAGSLAKNIQYF. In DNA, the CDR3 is TGCAGTGCTTCAAAAGCGGGGTCCCTAGCCAAAAACATTCAGTACTTC.

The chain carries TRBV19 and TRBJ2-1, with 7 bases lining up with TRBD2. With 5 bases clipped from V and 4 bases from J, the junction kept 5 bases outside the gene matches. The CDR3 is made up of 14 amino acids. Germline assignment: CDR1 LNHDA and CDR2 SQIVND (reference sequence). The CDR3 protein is CASSDRDYYNEQFF. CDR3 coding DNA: TGTGCCAGTAGTGACCGGGACTATTACAATGAGCAGTTCTTC.

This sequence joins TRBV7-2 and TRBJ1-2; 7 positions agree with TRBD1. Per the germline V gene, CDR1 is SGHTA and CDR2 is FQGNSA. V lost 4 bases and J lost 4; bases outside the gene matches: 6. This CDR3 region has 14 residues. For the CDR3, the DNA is TGTGCCAGCAGCTCTCGGACAGGTGGCTATGGCTACACCTTC. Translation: CASSSRTGGYGYTF.

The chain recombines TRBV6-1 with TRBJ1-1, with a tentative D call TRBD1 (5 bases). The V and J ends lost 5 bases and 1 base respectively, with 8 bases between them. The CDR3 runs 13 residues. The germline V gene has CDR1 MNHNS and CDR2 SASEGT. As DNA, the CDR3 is TGTGCCAGCAGTCGGGGACGGAACACTGAAGCTTTCTTT. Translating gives CASSRGRNTEAFF.

CDR3 DNA: TGCAGTGCTTGGGGCCTACCGGGCTCCTACGAGCAGTACTTC. Protein product: CSAWGLPGSYEQYF. This chain connects TRBV20-1 to TRBJ2-7; weak D call: TRBD1 (5 bases). Trimming removed 5 bases at V and 0 bases at J, with 14 bases between. Germline CDR1 reads DFQATT; CDR2 reads SNEGSKA (reference sequence). The CDR3 consists of 14 residues.

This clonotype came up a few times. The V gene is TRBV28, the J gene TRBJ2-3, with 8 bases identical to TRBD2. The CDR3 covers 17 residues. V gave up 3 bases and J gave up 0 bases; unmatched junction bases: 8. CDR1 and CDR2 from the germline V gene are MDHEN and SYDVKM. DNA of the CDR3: TGTGCCAGCAGTTTTCCTGGGGCTAGCGGGAGCACAGATACGCAGTATTTT. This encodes CASSFPGASGSTDTQYF.

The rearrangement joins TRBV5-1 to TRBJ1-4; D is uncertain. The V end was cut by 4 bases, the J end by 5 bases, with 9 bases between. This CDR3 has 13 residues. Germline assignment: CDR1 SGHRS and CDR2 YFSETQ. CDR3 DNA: TGCGCCAGCAGCACTGGCCGGAATGAAAAACTGTTTTTT. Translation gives CASSTGRNEKLFF.

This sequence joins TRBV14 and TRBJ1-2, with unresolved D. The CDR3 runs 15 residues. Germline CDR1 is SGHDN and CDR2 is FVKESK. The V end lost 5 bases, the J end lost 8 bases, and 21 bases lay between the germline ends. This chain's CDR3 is CASSETGIVTLGYTF. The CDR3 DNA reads TGTGCCAGCAGCGAGACCGGGATAGTCACATTAGGCTACACCTTC.

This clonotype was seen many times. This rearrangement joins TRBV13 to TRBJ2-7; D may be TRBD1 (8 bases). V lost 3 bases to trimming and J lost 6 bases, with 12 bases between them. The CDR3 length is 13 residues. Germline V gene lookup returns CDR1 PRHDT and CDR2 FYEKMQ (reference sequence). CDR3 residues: CASSFTGGVEQYF. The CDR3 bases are TGTGCCAGCAGCTTCACAGGGGGGGTCGAGCAGTACTTC.

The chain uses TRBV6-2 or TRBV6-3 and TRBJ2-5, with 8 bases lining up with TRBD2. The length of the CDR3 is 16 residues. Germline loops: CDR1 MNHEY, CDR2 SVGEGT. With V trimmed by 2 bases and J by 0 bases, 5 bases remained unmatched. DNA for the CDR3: TGTGCCAGCAGTTACCCCCGACTAGCGAACCAAGAGACCCAGTACTTC. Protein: CASSYPRLANQETQYF.